Sequencing of this T cell receptor beta chain was carried out in a study of T cells in Graves' hyperthyroidism and ophthalmopathy. Patients having uncontrolled infection, another autoimmune disease, pregnancy or lactation were not included. In making diagnoses, clinical symptoms, serum thyroxine and TRAb, thyroid ultrasound and orbital computed tomography were all used. Researchers took RNA transcripts and amplified the TCR beta CDR3 regions from them. An initial round of RT-PCR targeting the TCR CDR3 relied on the HTBI primer set. TCRdb re-called the multiplex PCR reads through MiXCR, storing one row per CDR3 protein. The sample yields about 770,000 distinct CDR3 sequences, roughly 20% seen once. This clonotype was seen repeatedly, ten times or more. The V gene lost 2 bases and the J gene lost 7 bases, with 8 bases spanning the gap. The germline V gene has CDR1 MNHEY and CDR2 SMNVEV (reference sequence). The CDR3 totals 12 residues.

This clonotype was obtained from a woman in her forties or fifties with Graves' hyperthyroidism that later progressed to Graves' ophthalmopathy. The chain links TRBV27 to TRBJ1-1; weak D call: TRBD1 (5 bases). The specimen sequenced was blood. CDR3 in amino acids: CASSLPGGEAFF. The CDR3 DNA reads TGTGCCAGCAGTTTACCCGGGGGTGAAGCTTTCTTT.